A single T cell receptor beta chain is shown here with its context. This sample was included in a study of T cell responses to AZD1222 COVID-19 vaccine. The CDR3 runs 15 residues. Germline trimming cut 7 bases from V and 4 bases from J; bases unmatched to any gene: 9. CDR1 is SNHLY and CDR2 is FYNNEI in the germline V gene. Clones were sequenced by immunoSEQ multiplex PCR, and TCRdb holds only the in-frame ones, with some missing. The table shows about 130,000 clones, with 75% to 95% occurring only once. The specimen was peripheral blood, collected on day 0 of AZD1222 vaccination. The V call is TRBV2, the J call TRBJ2-2, with 7 bases identical to TRBD1. The clonotype was recovered from an adult in good health. CDR3 sequence: CASKVTGVITGELFF. The CDR3 DNA follows: TGTGCCAGCAAAGTAACAGGGGTTATCACCGGGGAGCTGTTTTTT.